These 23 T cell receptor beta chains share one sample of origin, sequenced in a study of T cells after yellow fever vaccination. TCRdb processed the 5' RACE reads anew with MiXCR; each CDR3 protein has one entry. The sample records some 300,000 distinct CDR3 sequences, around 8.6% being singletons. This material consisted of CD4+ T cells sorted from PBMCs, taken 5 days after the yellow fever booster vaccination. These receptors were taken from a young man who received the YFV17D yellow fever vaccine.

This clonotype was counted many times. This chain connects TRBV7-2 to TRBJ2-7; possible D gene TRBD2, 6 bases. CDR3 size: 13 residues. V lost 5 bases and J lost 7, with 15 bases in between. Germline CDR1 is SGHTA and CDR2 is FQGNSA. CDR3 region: CASSPQEGSEQYV. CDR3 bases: TGTGCCAGCAGCCCGCAGGAGGGCTCGGAGCAGTACGTC.

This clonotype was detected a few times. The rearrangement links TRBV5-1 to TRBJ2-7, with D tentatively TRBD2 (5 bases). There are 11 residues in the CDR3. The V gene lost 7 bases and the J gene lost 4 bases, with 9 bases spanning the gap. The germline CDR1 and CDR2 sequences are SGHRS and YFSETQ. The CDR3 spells CASLEVYEQYF. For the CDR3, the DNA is TGCGCCAGCTTGGAGGTTTACGAGCAGTACTTC.

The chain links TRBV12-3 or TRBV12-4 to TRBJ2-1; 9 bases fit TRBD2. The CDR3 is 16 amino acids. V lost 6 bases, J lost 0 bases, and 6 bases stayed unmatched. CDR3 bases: TGTGCCAGCAGGTCTAGCGGGGCCGGCTCCTACAATGAGCAGTTCTTC. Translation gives CASRSSGAGSYNEQFF.

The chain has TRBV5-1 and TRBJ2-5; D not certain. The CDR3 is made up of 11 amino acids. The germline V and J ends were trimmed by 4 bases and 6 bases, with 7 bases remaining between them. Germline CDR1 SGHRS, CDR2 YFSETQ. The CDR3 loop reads CASSREQTQYF. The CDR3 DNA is TGCGCCAGCAGCCGAGAGCAGACCCAGTACTTC.

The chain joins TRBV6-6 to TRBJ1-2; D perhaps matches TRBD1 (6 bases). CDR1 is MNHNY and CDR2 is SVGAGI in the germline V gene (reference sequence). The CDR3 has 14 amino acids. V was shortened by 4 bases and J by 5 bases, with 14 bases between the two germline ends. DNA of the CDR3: TGTGCCAGCAGTTCTTTAGACAGGTTGTATGGCTACACCTTC. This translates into CASSSLDRLYGYTF.

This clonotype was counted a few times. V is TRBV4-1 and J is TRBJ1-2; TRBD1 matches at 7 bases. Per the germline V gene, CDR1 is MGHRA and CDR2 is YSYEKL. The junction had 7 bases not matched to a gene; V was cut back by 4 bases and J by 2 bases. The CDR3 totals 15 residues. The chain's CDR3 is CASSPSLGQNYGYTF. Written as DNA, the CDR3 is TGCGCCAGCAGCCCATCCCTGGGACAGAACTATGGCTACACCTTC.

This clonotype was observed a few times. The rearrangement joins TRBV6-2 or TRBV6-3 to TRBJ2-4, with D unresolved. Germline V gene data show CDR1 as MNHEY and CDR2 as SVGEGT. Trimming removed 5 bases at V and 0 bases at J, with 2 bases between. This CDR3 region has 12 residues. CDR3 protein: CASSIAKNIQYF. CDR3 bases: TGTGCCAGCAGTATAGCCAAAAACATTCAGTACTTC.

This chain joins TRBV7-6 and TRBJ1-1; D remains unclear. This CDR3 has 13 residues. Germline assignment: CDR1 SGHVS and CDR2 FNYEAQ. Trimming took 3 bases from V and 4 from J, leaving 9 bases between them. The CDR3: CASSFSGSTEAFF. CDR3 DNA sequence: TGTGCCAGCAGCTTTTCTGGGAGCACTGAAGCTTTCTTT.

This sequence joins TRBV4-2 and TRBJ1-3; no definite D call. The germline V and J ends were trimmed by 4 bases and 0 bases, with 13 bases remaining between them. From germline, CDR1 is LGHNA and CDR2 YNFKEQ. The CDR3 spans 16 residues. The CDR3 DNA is TGTGCCAGCAGCCCCCAAGGGCCCGACTCTGGAAACACCATATATTTT. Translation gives CASSPQGPDSGNTIYF.

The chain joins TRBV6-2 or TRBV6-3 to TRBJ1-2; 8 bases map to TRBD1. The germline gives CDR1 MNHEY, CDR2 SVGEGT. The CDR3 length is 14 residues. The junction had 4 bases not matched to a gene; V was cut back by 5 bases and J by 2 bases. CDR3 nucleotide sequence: TGTGCCAGCAGTCGCGACAGGGGAAACTATGGCTACACCTTC. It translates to CASSRDRGNYGYTF.

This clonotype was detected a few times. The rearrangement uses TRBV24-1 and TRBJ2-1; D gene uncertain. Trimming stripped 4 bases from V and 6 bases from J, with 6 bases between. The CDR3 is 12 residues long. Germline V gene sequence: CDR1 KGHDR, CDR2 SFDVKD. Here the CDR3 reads CATSDPSNEQFF. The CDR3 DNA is TGTGCCACCAGTGACCCAAGCAATGAGCAGTTCTTC.

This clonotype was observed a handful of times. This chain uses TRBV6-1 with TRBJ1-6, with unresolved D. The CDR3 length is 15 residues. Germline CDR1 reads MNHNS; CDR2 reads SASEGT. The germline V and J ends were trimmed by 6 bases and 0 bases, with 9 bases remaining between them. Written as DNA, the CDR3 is TGTGCCAGCAGGGGGTCGTCCTCCTATAATTCACCCCTCCACTTT. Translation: CASRGSSSYNSPLHF.

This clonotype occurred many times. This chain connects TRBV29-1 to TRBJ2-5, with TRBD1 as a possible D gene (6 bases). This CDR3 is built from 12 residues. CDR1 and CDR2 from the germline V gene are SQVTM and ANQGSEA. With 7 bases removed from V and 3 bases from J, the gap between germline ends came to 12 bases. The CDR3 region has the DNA TGCAGCGCCCAGGACAGCAAAGAGACCCAGTACTTC. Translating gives CSAQDSKETQYF.

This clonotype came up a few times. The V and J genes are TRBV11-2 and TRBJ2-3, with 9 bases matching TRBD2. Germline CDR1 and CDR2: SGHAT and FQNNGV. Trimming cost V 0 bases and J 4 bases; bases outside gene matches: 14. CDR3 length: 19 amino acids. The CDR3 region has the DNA TGTGCCAGCAGCTTAGATCACGTGGGCGGGGGGGCCGTAGCAGATACGCAGTATTTT. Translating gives CASSLDHVGGGAVADTQYF.

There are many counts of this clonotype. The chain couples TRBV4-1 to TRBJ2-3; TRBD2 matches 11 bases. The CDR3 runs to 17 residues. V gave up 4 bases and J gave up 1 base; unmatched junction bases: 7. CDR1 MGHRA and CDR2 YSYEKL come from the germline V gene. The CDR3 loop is CASSPSGTSGRTDTQYF. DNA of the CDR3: TGCGCCAGCAGCCCTTCCGGGACTAGCGGCCGCACAGATACGCAGTATTTT.

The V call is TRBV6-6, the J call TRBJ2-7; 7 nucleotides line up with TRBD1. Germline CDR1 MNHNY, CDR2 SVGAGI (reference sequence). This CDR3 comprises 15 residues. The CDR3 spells CAGSSNRGHTYEQYV. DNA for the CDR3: TGTGCCGGCAGCTCTAACAGGGGCCATACCTACGAGCAGTACGTC.

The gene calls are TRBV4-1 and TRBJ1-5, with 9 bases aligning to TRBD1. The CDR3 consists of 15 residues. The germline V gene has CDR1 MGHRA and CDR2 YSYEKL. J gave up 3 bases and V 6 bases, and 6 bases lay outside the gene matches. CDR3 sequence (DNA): TGCGCCAGCAGACCCACAGGGGGCATCAATCAGCCCCAGCATTTT. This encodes CASRPTGGINQPQHF.

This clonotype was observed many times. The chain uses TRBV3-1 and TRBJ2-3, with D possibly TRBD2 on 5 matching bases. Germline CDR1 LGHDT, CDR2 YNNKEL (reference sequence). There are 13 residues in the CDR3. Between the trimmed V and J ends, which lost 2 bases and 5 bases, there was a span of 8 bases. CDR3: CASSQWTGDTQYF. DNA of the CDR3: TGTGCCAGCAGCCAATGGACTGGAGATACGCAGTATTTT.

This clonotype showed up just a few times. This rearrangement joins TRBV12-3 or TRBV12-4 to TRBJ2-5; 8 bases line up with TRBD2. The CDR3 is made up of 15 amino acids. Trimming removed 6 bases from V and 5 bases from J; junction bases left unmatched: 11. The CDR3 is CASRSHGGVRETQYF. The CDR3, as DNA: TGTGCCAGCAGATCCCACGGGGGGGTTCGGGAGACCCAGTACTTC.

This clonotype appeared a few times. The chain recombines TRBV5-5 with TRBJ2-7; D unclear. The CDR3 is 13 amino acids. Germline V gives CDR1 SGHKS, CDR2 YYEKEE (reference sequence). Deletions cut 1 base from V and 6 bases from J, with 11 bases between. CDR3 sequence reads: CASSLTLMAEQYV. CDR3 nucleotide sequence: TGTGCCAGCAGCTTGACTCTTATGGCCGAGCAGTACGTC.

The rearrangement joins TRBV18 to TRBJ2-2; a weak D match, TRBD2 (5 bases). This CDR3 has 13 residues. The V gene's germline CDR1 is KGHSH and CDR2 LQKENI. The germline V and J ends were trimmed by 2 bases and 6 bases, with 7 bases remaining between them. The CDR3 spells CASSPAEAGELFF. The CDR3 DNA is TGTGCCAGCTCACCAGCGGAGGCCGGGGAGCTGTTTTTT.

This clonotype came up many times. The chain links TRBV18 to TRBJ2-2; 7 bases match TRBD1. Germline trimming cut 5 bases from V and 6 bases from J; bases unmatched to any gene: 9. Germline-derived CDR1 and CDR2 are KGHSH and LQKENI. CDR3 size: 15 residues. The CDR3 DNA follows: TGTGCCAGCTCAATCTCGACAGGGTTCGCCGGGGAGCTGTTTTTT. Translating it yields CASSISTGFAGELFF.

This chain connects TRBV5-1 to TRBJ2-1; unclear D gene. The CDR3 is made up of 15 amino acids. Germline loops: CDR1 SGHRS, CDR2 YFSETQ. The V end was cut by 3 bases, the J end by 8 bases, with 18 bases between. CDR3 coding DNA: TGCGCCAGCAGCTCGCAACCCACAGCAAGCGATGAGCAGTTCTTC. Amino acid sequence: CASSSQPTASDEQFF.